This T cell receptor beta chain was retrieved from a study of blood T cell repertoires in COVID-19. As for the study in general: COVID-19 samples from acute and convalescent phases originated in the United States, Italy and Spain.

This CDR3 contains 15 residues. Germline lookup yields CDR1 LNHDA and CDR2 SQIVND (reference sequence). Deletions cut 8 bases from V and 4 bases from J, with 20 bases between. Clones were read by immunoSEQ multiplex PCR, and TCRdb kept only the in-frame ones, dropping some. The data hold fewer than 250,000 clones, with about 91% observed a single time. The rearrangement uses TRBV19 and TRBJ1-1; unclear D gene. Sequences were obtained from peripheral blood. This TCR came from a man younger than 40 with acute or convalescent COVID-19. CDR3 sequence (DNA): TGTGCCAGTGCGTCGGAGGGCCGCCGTCTCACTGAAGCTTTCTTT. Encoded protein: CASASEGRRLTEAFF.